This T cell receptor (beta chain) was sequenced for a study of CD8+CD57+ T cells in acquired aplastic anemia. Across the whole study: Roughly 3.1 ug was the average amount of DNA from sorted CD4+ and CD8+ cells. Researchers reported that healthy donors averaged about 10 million reads for CD4+ cells.

Study-wide results and caveats: Levels of CD8+ Simpson's diversity were not significantly distinct in patients versus controls. Patients and controls shared some 29 CD8+ CDR3 sequences, which appeared highly expressed in patients and within their immunodominant clones.

This CDR3 is built from 14 residues. The germline V gene encodes CDR1 ENHRY and CDR2 SYGVKD. Trimming cost V 3 bases and J 4 bases; bases outside gene matches: 4. Comments on this clonotype: Its target is not known.

TCR beta VDJ and CDR3 were profiled, and genomic DNA was the template. Using its own MiXCR run on the reads, TCRdb lists one record per CDR3 protein. The sample has 100,000 to 120,000 distinct CDR3 sequences, approximately 49% seen once. The chain employs TRBV10-3 and TRBJ1-1; 8 nucleotides align to TRBD1. Material: sorted CD4+, CD8+, or CD8+CD57+ T cells (not recorded which) from PBMCs. The TCR was taken from a human donor in good health, serving as a control. Here the CDR3 reads CAISEGQGFTEAFF. DNA for the CDR3: TGTGCCATCAGTGAAGGACAGGGCTTCACTGAAGCTTTCTTT.